Shown below are 25 T cell receptor beta chains from a single sample sequenced in a study of T-cell reconstitution after alpha-beta-depleted transplantation in children. Researchers prepared the TCRbeta library using unique molecular identifiers, the study reports. A single record per CDR3 protein comes from TCRdb applying MiXCR to the PCR reads. The data show 500,000 to 650,000 distinct CDR3 sequences, with 13% seen just once and over 2% held by the top ten. Sequenced material: PBMCs, mostly from graft donor cells, taken 360 days after TCRalphabeta/CD19-depleted stem cell transplant. Source of these receptors: a male patient under 18 who had a stem cell transplant for acute myeloid leukemia, so the T cells may come from the graft donor.

This clonotype showed up just a few times. The genes are TRBV6-2 or TRBV6-3 and TRBJ2-6, with 7 bases identical to TRBD1. The CDR3 is 18 residues long. Trimming cost V 0 bases and J 0 bases; bases outside gene matches: 5. In germline, CDR1 is MNHEY, CDR2 SVGEGT. This chain's CDR3 is CASSYSGQINSGANVLTF. The CDR3 bases are TGTGCCAGCAGTTACTCGGGACAGATCAACTCTGGGGCCAACGTCCTGACTTTC.

This rearrangement joins TRBV21-1 to TRBJ2-7; the table assigns TRBD2, which was not confirmed against the DNA. TRBV21-1 has pseudogene status. The CDR3 extends over 18 amino acids. CDR3 region: CASSKERSTKRSSYEQYF. DNA for the CDR3: TGTGCCAGCAGCAAAGAAAGGTCGACTAAAAGGAGCTCCTACGAGCAGTACTTC.

The chain employs TRBV11-2 and TRBJ2-3; TRBD1 agrees at 11 bases. Germline CDR1 reads SGHAT; CDR2 reads FQNNGV. V dropped 7 bases and J dropped 5; count of bases not matched to a gene: 14. CDR3 length equals 17 residues. The CDR3 DNA reads TGTGCCAGCACCCTAAGGTGGGGGACAGGGGGTTTAGATACGCAGTATTTT. Its translation: CASTLRWGTGGLDTQYF.

The V call is TRBV6-2 or TRBV6-3, the J call TRBJ2-5; D may be TRBD1 (5 bases). This CDR3 contains 13 residues. The V gene lost 8 bases and the J gene lost 5 bases, with 15 bases spanning the gap. CDR1 is MNHEY and CDR2 is SVGEGT in the germline V gene. Written as DNA, the CDR3 is TGTGCCAGCGTCCGGTCAGGGCTGGAGACCCAGTACTTC. This encodes CASVRSGLETQYF.

There are a few counts of this clonotype. The chain couples TRBV28 to TRBJ2-6; TRBD1 agrees at 8 bases. Germline CDR1 and CDR2: MDHEN and SYDVKM. The CDR3 loop spans 17 amino acids. V shed 3 bases, J shed 1 base, and the junction held 5 bases outside the gene matches. CDR3 DNA: TGTGCCAGCAGTTTCGCAGGGGGCCTGTCTGGGGCCAACGTCCTGACTTTC. Translating it yields CASSFAGGLSGANVLTF.

The V gene is TRBV4-3, the J gene TRBJ1-5; TRBD1 agrees at 8 bases. Germline CDR1 is LGHNA and CDR2 is YSLEER. J gave up 7 bases and V 0 bases, and 11 bases lay outside the gene matches. The CDR3 loop spans 17 amino acids. Here the CDR3 reads CASSQDRARGPAQPQHF. CDR3 coding DNA: TGCGCCAGCAGCCAAGATAGGGCCAGGGGGCCCGCGCAGCCCCAGCATTTT.

This clonotype was seen more than once but under ten times. The rearrangement joins TRBV4-2 to TRBJ2-5; a weak D match, TRBD1 (5 bases). CDR3 length equals 19 residues. Germline V gene lookup returns CDR1 LGHNA and CDR2 YNFKEQ. V lost 0 bases to trimming and J lost 2 bases, with 22 bases between them. Here the CDR3 DNA reads TGTGCCAGCAGCCAAGATAGAGTCTGGTTGTGGGGCGAGCAAGAGACCCAGTACTTC. It encodes CASSQDRVWLWGEQETQYF.

This clonotype was seen many times. The chain links TRBV12-3 or TRBV12-4 to TRBJ1-5; TRBD1 matches at 7 bases. Germline trimming cut 3 bases from V and 5 bases from J; bases unmatched to any gene: 7. This CDR3 spans 15 amino acids. Here the CDR3 reads CASSFTGVLHQPQHF. Written as DNA, the CDR3 is TGTGCCAGCAGTTTCACAGGGGTCCTCCATCAGCCCCAGCATTTT.

This rearrangement joins TRBV12-3 or TRBV12-4 to TRBJ1-1; D gene uncertain. The length of the CDR3 is 14 residues. The V and J ends lost 4 bases and 2 bases respectively, with 11 bases between them. CDR3 in DNA: TGTGCCAGCAGTTCTGCCAGGCGAAACACTGAAGCTTTCTTT. Its translation is CASSSARRNTEAFF.

The J gene is TRBJ2-1, the V gene TRBV5-1; 9 nucleotides align to TRBD2. Per the germline V gene, CDR1 is SGHRS and CDR2 is YFSETQ. J gave up 7 bases and V 4 bases, and 12 bases lay outside the gene matches. This CDR3 region has 16 residues. The CDR3 reads CASSMPIRLAENEQFF. The CDR3 bases are TGCGCCAGCAGCATGCCCATCCGACTAGCGGAAAATGAGCAGTTCTTC.

The chain uses TRBV7-6 and TRBJ2-1; no clear D. The length of the CDR3 is 14 residues. V dropped 3 bases and J dropped 4 bases, with 10 bases sitting between them. Germline CDR1 SGHVS, CDR2 FNYEAQ. The CDR3: CASSFKAYYNEQFF. Here the CDR3 DNA reads TGTGCCAGCAGCTTTAAGGCCTATTACAATGAGCAGTTCTTC.

The table lists this clonotype with a few counts. The chain couples TRBV5-1 to TRBJ2-7; D is unresolved. The CDR3 extends over 12 amino acids. Trimming cost V 0 bases and J 5 bases, with 6 bases left between them. Germline CDR1 and CDR2: SGHRS and YFSETQ. This CDR3 reads CASSLDLNEQYF. DNA of the CDR3: TGCGCCAGCAGCTTGGACCTTAACGAGCAGTACTTC. The whole variable domain, remainder taken from reference TRBV5-1 and TRBJ2-7, is KAGVTQTPRYLIKTRGQQVTLSCSPISGHRSVSWYQQTPGQGLQFLFEYFSETQRNKGNFPGRFSGRQFSNSRSEMNVSTLELGDSALYLCASSLDLNEQYFGPGTRLTVT.

V is TRBV28 and J is TRBJ2-7; tentatively, D is TRBD1 (6 bases). CDR3 length: 14 amino acids. Per germline, CDR1 MDHEN and CDR2 SYDVKM. V was clipped by 10 bases and J by 3 bases, with 19 bases between them. This CDR3 reads CAIRELGQLYEQYF. In DNA form, the CDR3 reads TGTGCCATCAGGGAATTAGGACAGCTCTACGAGCAGTACTTC.

The V gene is TRBV7-2, the J gene TRBJ2-2; D call uncertain. The V gene's germline CDR1 is SGHTA and CDR2 FQGNSA. V was clipped by 1 base and J by 0 bases, with 6 bases between them. The CDR3 has 15 amino acids. CDR3 region: CASSLDLSNTGELFF. For the CDR3, the DNA is TGTGCCAGCAGCTTAGATTTATCGAACACCGGGGAGCTGTTTTTT. Together with reference TRBV7-2 and TRBJ2-2, the CDR3 gives the full variable domain: GAGVSQSPSNKVTEKGKDVELRCDPISGHTALYWYRQSLGQGLEFLIYFQGNSAPDKSGLPSDRFSAERTGGSVSTLTIQRTQQEDSAVYLCASSLDLSNTGELFFGEGSRLTVL.

This clonotype was counted only a few times. The V call is TRBV13, the J call TRBJ2-7; the D gene is possibly TRBD1 (5 bases). Germline assignment: CDR1 PRHDT and CDR2 FYEKMQ (reference sequence). This CDR3 has 15 residues. The V end was cut by 1 base, the J end by 7 bases, with 17 bases between. The CDR3 sequence: CASSLEGIGPREQYF. The CDR3 coding sequence is TGTGCCAGCAGCTTAGAGGGGATCGGCCCGAGGGAGCAGTACTTC.

The gene calls are TRBV13 and TRBJ2-1; D remains ambiguous. CDR1 PRHDT and CDR2 FYEKMQ come from the germline V gene (reference sequence). With 2 bases removed from V and 5 bases from J, the gap between germline ends came to 10 bases. The CDR3 extends over 14 amino acids. The CDR3 DNA is TGTGCCAGCAGCTTAATCTTTCGGCACAATGAGCAGTTCTTC. It yields the protein CASSLIFRHNEQFF.

This clonotype occurred a few times. The chain links TRBV10-3 to TRBJ1-5; no reliable D call. Between the trimmed V and J ends, which lost 3 bases and 4 bases, there was a span of 7 bases. Germline CDR1 reads ENHRY; CDR2 reads SYGVKD. There are 13 residues in the CDR3. The CDR3 coding sequence is TGTGCCATCAGTGATGGCAATAATCAGCCCCAGCATTTT. Translated: CAISDGNNQPQHF.

There are a few counts of this clonotype. J is TRBJ2-7 and V is TRBV29-1; D may match TRBD1 or TRBD2 (6 bases each). The CDR3 totals 13 residues. Germline V gene sequence: CDR1 SQVTM, CDR2 ANQGSEA. Between the trimmed V and J ends, which lost 7 bases and 0 bases, there was a span of 13 bases. The CDR3 protein is CSGGAGSSYEQYF. The CDR3 coding sequence is TGCAGCGGGGGGGCGGGGAGCTCCTACGAGCAGTACTTC.

This clonotype came up a few times. V usage is TRBV24-1 and J usage is TRBJ2-1, with D possibly matching TRBD2 (6 bases). Trimming removed 3 bases from V and 0 bases from J, with 11 bases in between. The CDR3 sequence is 16 residues long. Germline V CDR1 and CDR2: KGHDR, SFDVKD. CDR3 amino acids: CATSDRRVGSYNEQFF. CDR3 bases: TGTGCCACCAGTGATCGGAGGGTTGGCTCCTACAATGAGCAGTTCTTC.

In this sample, this clonotype turned up many times. This chain uses TRBV7-2 with TRBJ2-3, with TRBD2 identical over 9 bases. The CDR3 spans 20 residues. The germline V gene has CDR1 SGHTA and CDR2 FQGNSA. The junction had 21 bases not matched to a gene; V was cut back by 3 bases and J by 5 bases. CDR3 sequence reads: CASSLTDWREGRFSRDTQYF. The CDR3 DNA follows: TGTGCCAGCAGCTTGACAGACTGGCGGGAGGGCCGGTTTTCGCGAGATACGCAGTATTTT.

The chain employs TRBV6-2 or TRBV6-3 and TRBJ1-1, with D unclear. The germline gives CDR1 MNHEY, CDR2 SVGEGT. This CDR3 has 15 amino acids. Trimming stripped 0 bases from V and 6 bases from J, with 14 bases between. CDR3 sequence reads: CASSYSIAGGAEAFF. Here the CDR3 DNA reads TGTGCCAGCAGTTACTCGATCGCGGGCGGCGCTGAAGCTTTCTTT.

The genes are TRBV7-9 and TRBJ2-2; 10 bases match TRBD2. Germline lookup yields CDR1 SEHNR and CDR2 FQNEAQ (reference sequence). V shed 6 bases, J shed 1 base, and the junction held 5 bases outside the gene matches. The CDR3 is 16 residues long. CDR3 region: CASRSGTSENTGELFF. The CDR3 coding sequence is TGTGCCAGCAGATCCGGGACTAGCGAGAACACCGGGGAGCTGTTTTTT. Full variable domain (missing parts from reference TRBV7-9 and TRBJ2-2): DTGVSQNPRHKITKRGQNVTFRCDPISEHNRLYWYRQTLGQGPEFLTYFQNEAQLEKSRLLSDRFSAERPKGSFSTLEIQRTEQGDSAMYLCASRSGTSENTGELFFGEGSRLTVL.

The rearrangement uses TRBV6-2 or TRBV6-3 and TRBJ2-2, with 9 bases that match TRBD2. With V trimmed by 3 bases and J by 2 bases, 7 bases remained unmatched. The CDR3 has 17 residues. Germline CDR1 and CDR2: MNHEY and SVGEGT. This CDR3 reads CASSYPREGLNTGELFF. Here the CDR3 DNA reads TGTGCCAGCAGTTATCCGCGGGAGGGTTTAAACACCGGGGAGCTGTTTTTT.

This clonotype was detected only a few times. The V gene is TRBV7-8, the J gene TRBJ1-1, with D perhaps TRBD1 (6 bases). Between the trimmed V and J ends, which lost 6 bases and 6 bases, there was a span of 20 bases. The CDR3 sequence is 15 residues long. Germline V gene data show CDR1 as SGHVS and CDR2 as FQNEAQ. Here the CDR3 DNA reads TGTGCCAGCAGTTCTACAGGGATTCGGTGGTCTGAAGCTTTCTTT. This encodes CASSSTGIRWSEAFF.

This clonotype showed up just a few times. The gene calls are TRBV28 and TRBJ2-2; tentatively, D is TRBD2 (6 bases). The CDR3 spans 16 residues. Deletions cut 7 bases from V and 3 bases from J, with 18 bases between. The V gene's germline CDR1 is MDHEN and CDR2 SYDVKM. CDR3 in amino acids: CASKGSSGPYTGELFF. The CDR3 nucleotides read TGTGCCAGCAAGGGGAGTAGCGGACCTTACACCGGGGAGCTGTTTTTT.